This T cell receptor beta chain was profiled in a study of T cell repertoires in cytomegalovirus infection. Across the study: The public TCR beta signatures pointed to both CMV infection and matching HLA type. Whole-study results and caveats: Frequencies of public TCR beta families were cumulated, and this identified carriers of CMV plus the relevant HLA. There were HLA-C-restricted CMV-specific TCR beta clonotypes dominating the ex vivo response.

This clonotype has more than one count but fewer than ten. Its specificity is unknown. There are 16 residues in the CDR3. Trimming shortened V by 5 bases and J by 7 bases, and 20 bases separated the two germline ends. Germline values: CDR1 SGHTA, CDR2 FQGNSA. From the reads, TCRdb called clonotypes with MiXCR, one entry per CDR3 protein. The sample lists about 130,000 distinct CDR3 sequences, approximately 24% occurring once. The sequencing input was PBMCs, sequenced either directly or after in vitro stimulation (not recorded which). The chain uses TRBV7-2 and TRBJ2-2; the D gene is possibly TRBD1 (5 bases). This clonotype was obtained from a human donor in good health (CMV status not recorded). Some clones in this sample may be carry-over from other donors' samples. The CDR3 coding sequence is TGTGCCAGCAGCCCAGTTTCGGCAGGGTTTAGCGGGGAGCTGTTTTTT. Encoded protein: CASSPVSAGFSGELFF.